Detailed here is one TCR beta chain. The sample holds other DNA sequences that translate to the same CDR3. Researchers partitioned CD4+ cells into CD45RA+ naive and CD45RA-negative memory subsets. The data belong to a study of shared clonotypes between healthy human individuals. Germline values: CDR1 DFQATT, CDR2 SNEGSKA (reference sequence). CDR3 length: 10 residues. Deletions cut 7 bases from V and 4 bases from J, with 7 bases between. Replicate PCRs run on sorted subsets employed 200 to 250 ng DNA, around 31,000 T cell genomes. Sequencing was performed with immunoSEQ multiplex PCR; in TCRdb, only in-frame clones are kept and a portion is missing. The sample holds millions of clones, more than 80% seen once.

The chain joins TRBV20-1 to TRBJ1-1; D not certain. The TCR sequence derives from a man between 18 and 29 years old in good health. The sample was naive CD4+ T cells sorted from blood. As for subset: CD45RA+ positively selected. The CDR3: CSVPGTEAFF. As DNA, the CDR3 is TGCAGTGTGCCCGGCACTGAAGCTTTCTTT.